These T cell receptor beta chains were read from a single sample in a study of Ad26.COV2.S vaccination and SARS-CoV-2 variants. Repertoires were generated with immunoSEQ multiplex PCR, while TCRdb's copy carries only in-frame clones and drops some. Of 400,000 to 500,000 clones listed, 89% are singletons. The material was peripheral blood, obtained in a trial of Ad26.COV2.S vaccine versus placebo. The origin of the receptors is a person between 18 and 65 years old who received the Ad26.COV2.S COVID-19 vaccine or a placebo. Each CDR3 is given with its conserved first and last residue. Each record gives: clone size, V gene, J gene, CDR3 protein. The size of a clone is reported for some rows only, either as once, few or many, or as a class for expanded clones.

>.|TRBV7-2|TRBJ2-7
CASSFQGLLRGEQYF
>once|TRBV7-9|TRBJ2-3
CASSLAYLDTQYF
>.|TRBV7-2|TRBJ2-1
CASSRDSGYNEQFF
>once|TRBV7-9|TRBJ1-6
CASSLAQGRNSPLHF
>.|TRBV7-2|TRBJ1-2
CASSIGTANYGYTF
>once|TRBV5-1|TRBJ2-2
CASSPRTGGNTGELFF
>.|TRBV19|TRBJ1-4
CASSDRVGEKLFF
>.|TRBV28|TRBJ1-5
CASSPGTGRQPQHF
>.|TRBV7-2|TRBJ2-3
CASGRSHARADTQYF
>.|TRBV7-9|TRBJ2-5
CASSSGQGLVETQYF
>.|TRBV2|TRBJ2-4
CASSEGGRRVLAKNIQYF
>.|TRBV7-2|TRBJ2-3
CASSLAVRYTQYF
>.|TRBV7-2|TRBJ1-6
CASSSLPGDGNSPLHF
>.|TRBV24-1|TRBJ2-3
CATSDQATDTQYF
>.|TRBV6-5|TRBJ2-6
CAISSAGGANVLTF